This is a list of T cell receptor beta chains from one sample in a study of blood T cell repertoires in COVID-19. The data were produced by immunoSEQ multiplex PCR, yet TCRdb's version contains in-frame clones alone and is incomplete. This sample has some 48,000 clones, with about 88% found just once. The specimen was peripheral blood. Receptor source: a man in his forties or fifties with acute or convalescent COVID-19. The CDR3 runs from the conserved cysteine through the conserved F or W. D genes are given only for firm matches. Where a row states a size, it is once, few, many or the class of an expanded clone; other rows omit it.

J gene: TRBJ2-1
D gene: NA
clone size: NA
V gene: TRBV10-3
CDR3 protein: CAISEDGYNEQFF
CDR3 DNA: TGTGCCATCAGTGAGGACGGGTACAATGAGCAGTTCTTC

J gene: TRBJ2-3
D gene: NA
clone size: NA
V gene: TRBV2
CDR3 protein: CASRELIATDTQYF
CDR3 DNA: TGTGCCAGCAGAGAGCTCATCGCAACAGATACGCAGTATTTT

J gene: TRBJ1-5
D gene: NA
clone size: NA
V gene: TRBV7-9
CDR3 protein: CASSLAQGPLFNQPQHF
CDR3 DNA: TGTGCCAGCAGCTTAGCGCAGGGCCCCTTATTCAATCAGCCCCAGCATTTT

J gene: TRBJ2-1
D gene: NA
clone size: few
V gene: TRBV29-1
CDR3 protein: CSAIWGRGYNEQFF
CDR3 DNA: TGCAGCGCAATATGGGGCAGGGGATACAATGAGCAGTTCTTC

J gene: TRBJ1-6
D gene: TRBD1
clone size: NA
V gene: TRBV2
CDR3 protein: CASSGQGRSPLHF
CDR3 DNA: TGTGCCAGCAGTGGACAGGGGCGGTCACCCCTCCACTTT

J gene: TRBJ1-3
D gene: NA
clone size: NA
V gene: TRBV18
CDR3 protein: CASSGNRLGTGAGNTIYF
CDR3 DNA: TGTGCCAGCTCAGGCAACAGGTTAGGAACGGGAGCTGGAAACACCATATATTTT

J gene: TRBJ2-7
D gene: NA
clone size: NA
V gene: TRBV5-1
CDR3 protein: CASSLMEEQYF
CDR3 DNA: TGCGCCAGCAGCTTGATGGAGGAGCAGTACTTC

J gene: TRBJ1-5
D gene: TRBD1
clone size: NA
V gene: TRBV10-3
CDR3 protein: CAISESTGQGDSNQPQHF
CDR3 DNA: TGTGCCATCAGTGAGTCGACGGGACAGGGGGATAGCAATCAGCCCCAGCATTTT

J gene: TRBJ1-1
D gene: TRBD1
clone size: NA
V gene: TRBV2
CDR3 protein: CASSLGQSEAFF
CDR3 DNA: TGTGCCAGCAGCCTGGGACAGTCTGAAGCTTTCTTT

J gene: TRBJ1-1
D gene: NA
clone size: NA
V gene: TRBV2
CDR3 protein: CASTLMGGVTEAFF
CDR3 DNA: TGTGCCAGCACCCTTATGGGAGGCGTCACTGAAGCTTTCTTT

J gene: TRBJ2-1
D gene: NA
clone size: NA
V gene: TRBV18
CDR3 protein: CASSSRLRGGGDEQFF
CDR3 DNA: TGTGCCAGCTCATCACGTTTGAGGGGGGGCGGGGATGAGCAGTTCTTC

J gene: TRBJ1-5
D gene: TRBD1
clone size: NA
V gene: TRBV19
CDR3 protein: CASSIVGRGPDQPQHF
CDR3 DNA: TGTGCCAGTAGTATAGTAGGCAGGGGGCCCGATCAGCCCCAGCATTTT

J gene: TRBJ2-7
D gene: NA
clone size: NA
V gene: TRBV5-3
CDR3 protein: CARSLRAPSSYEQYF
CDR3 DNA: TGTGCCAGAAGCTTACGCGCCCCGAGCTCCTACGAGCAGTACTTC

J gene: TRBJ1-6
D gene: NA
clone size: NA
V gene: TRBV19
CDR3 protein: CASSIGQNSPLHF
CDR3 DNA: TGTGCCAGTAGTATCGGACAGAATTCACCCCTCCACTTT

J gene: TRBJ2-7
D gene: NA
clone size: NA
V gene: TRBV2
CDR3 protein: CASKPVSRGYEQYF
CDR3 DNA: TGTGCCAGCAAGCCGGTCTCTCGGGGCTACGAGCAGTACTTC

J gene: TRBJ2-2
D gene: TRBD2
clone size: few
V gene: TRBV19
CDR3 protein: CASSIRREGTGELFF
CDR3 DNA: TGTGCCAGTAGTATCCGACGGGAGGGCACCGGGGAGCTGTTTTTT

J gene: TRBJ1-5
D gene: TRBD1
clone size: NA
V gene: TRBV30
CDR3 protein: CAWSRDRASQQPQHF
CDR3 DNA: TGTGCCTGGAGTCGGGACAGGGCCAGTCAGCAGCCCCAGCATTTT

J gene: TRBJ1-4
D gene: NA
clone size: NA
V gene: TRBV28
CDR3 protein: CASSPRTAVGEKLFF
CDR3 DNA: TGTGCCAGCAGTCCCCGGACAGCTGTAGGTGAAAAACTGTTTTTT

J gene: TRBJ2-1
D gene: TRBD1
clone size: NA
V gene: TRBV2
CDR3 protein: CAVRGTGGPGEQFF
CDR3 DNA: TGTGCCGTTCGGGGGACAGGGGGTCCTGGGGAGCAGTTCTTC

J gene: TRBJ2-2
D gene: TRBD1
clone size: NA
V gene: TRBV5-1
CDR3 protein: CASSLRDRFATGELFF
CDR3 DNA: TGCGCCAGCAGCTTGAGGGACAGGTTCGCCACCGGGGAGCTGTTTTTT

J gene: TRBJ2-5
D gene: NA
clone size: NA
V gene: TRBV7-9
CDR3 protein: CASSLLQETQYF
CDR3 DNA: TGTGCCAGCAGCCTCTTACAAGAGACCCAGTACTTC

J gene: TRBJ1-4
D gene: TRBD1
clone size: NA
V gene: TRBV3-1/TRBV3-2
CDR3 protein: CASSRTGTNEKLFF
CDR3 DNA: TGTGCCAGCAGCCGGACAGGGACTAATGAAAAACTGTTTTTT

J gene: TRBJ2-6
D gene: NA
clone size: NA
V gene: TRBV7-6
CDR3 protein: CASSRQILGVGANVLTF
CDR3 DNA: TGTGCCAGCAGCCGACAGATCTTAGGGGTCGGGGCCAACGTCCTGACTTTC

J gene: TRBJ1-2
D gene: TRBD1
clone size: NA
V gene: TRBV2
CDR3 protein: CASVGTANAGGYTF
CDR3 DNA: TGTGCCAGCGTAGGGACAGCTAATGCAGGTGGCTACACCTTC

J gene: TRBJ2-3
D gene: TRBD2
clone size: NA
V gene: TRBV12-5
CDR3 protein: CASGRGLALDTQYF
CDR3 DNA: TGTGCTAGTGGTCGGGGACTAGCGTTAGATACGCAGTATTTT

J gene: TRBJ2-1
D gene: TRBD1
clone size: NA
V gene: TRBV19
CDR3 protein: CASSKGRGQEQFF
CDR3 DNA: TGTGCCAGTAGTAAAGGCAGGGGGCAAGAGCAGTTCTTC

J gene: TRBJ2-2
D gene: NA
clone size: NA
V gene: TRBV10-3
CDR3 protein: CAISESAGTGELFF
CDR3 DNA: TGTGCCATCAGTGAGTCTGCAGGGACCGGGGAGCTGTTTTTT

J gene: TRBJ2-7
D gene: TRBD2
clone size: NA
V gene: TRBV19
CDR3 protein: CASSISAGGDEQYF
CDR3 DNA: TGTGCCAGTAGTATTTCAGCGGGAGGCGACGAGCAGTACTTC

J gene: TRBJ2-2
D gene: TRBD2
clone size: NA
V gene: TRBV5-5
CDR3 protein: CASSSSGLKDGELFF
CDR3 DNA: TGTGCCAGCAGCTCTAGCGGGTTGAAAGACGGGGAGCTGTTTTTT

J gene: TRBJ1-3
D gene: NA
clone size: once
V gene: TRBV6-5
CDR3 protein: CASSTAAGFGNTIYF
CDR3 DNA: TGTGCCAGCAGTACCGCGGCAGGGTTCGGAAACACCATATATTTT

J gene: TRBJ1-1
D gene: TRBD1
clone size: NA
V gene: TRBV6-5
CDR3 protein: CASSTPGQGNTEAFF
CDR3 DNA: TGTGCCAGCAGTACCCCCGGACAGGGAAACACTGAAGCTTTCTTT

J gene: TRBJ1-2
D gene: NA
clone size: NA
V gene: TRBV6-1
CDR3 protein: CASSEAGQNYGYTF
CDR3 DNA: TGTGCCAGCAGTGAAGCGGGGCAAAACTATGGCTACACCTTC

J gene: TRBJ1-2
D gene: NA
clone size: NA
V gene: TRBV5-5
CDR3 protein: CASSLEGVGMATPDTF
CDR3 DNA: TGTGCCAGCAGCTTGGAGGGGGTGGGTATGGCTACACCTGACACCTTC

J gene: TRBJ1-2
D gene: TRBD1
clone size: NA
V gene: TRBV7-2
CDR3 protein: CASSSREQGINYGYTF
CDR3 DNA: TGTGCCAGCAGCTCCCGGGAACAGGGGATTAACTATGGCTACACCTTC

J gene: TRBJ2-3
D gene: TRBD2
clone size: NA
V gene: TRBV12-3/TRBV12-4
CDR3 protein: CASRGGADTQYF
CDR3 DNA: TGTGCCAGCAGGGGGGGGGCAGATACGCAGTATTTT

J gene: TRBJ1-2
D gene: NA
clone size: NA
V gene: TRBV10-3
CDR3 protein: CAISGSLGYGYTF
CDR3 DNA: TGTGCCATCAGCGGGAGTTTGGGCTATGGCTACACCTTC

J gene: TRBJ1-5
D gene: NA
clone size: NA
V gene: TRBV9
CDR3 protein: CASSAGVSNQPQHF
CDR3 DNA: TGTGCCAGCAGCGCCGGGGTTAGCAATCAGCCCCAGCATTTT